This T cell receptor beta chain originates from a study of blood T cell repertoires in COVID-19 (dated by TCRdb to 2018 to 2020). For context, the study as a whole: Samples covering the acute and convalescent phases of COVID-19 were provided by collaborators in the United States, Italy and Spain. The sample metadata nearly always contained a de-identified subject ID, COVID-19 status, age in years and sex. The repertoires were made available in a free public database intended to serve as a resource for research on the immune response to SARS-CoV-2. Where HLA class I and class II types were available, the types were taken from metadata supplied by the sample provider, not from assay-based typing. Subjects who had been exposed to COVID-19, were actively infected with it, or had recovered from it provided the deeply sampled blood TCRbeta repertoires that made up the dataset. The material from the prospective study consisted of cDNA or gDNA derived from T cells, B-cell-depleted T cells, or PBMCs. Samples came from the ongoing ImmuneRACE study (first 160 participants) plus 1,254 subjects from 6 global collaborators. Study-wide findings and limitations: Clinical and demographic metadata were provided uncurated, with the amount varying by source and participant.

Regarding this clone: Its recognized antigen is unknown. Base qualities are not recorded, but no much larger clone differs from it by a single base.

Trimming takes 3 bases off V and 5 bases off J; junction bases not matched to a gene: 6. CDR1 and CDR2, looked up from the germline V gene, are SGHRS and YFSETQ. The CDR3 runs 14 amino acids, cysteine and phenylalanine included. CDR3 DNA is the only sequence kept; it has 42 bases, read in frame from the first base. TCRbeta CDR3 regions were amplified from genomic DNA using the immunoSEQ Assay, a bias-controlled multiplex PCR. Under the source paper's analysis protocol: The number of nucleated cells in each sample was estimated by amplification of reference gene primers within the assay. To quantify the absolute abundance of each unique TCRbeta CDR3 rearrangement, sequence reads were collapsed and filtered. For each sample, productive Simpson clonality was calculated as the square root of Simpson's diversity index across productive rearrangements. TCRdb mirrors the immuneACCESS table, restricted to in-frame sequences. Some clones are absent from its copies; in checked studies, under half trace to an unresolved V gene, and the reason for the others is unknown. V and J calls and clone size come straight from that table; D and trimming were deduced from the DNA. In this sample the table shows roughly 80,000 clones, roughly 80% of which occur a single time. The top ten clonotypes cover 9.5% to 15% of the sample.

Each collaborating institution followed its own protocols to collect whole blood in K2EDTA tubes. For TCRbeta analysis, collaborators shipped samples in one of three forms: frozen whole blood, isolated PBMCs, or DNA extracted from either of those sample types. The chain is assembled from TRBV5-1 and TRBJ2-5; a stretch of 8 junction bases matches TRBD1. The source material was peripheral blood. This clonotype was obtained from a man older than 75 with acute or convalescent COVID-19. Here is the DNA: TGCGCCAGCAGCTCGAGGACAGGGTTGGAGACCCAGTACTTC. It specifies CASSSRTGLETQYF.